What follows describes a single T cell receptor (beta chain). Its target is not known. CDR3 size: 13 residues. Germline V gene data show CDR1 as KGHSH and CDR2 as LQKENI. Deletions cut 2 bases from V and 2 bases from J, with 6 bases between. This entry belongs to a study of lymphopenia after photon versus proton radiotherapy. Study results and limitations: Oligoclonal CD8+ Temra expansion after nadir drove photon patients' diversity drop.

TCRdb keeps only in-frame clones here, not all; method: immunoSEQ multiplex PCR. The sample shows 150,000 to 200,000 clones, roughly nine tenths of them seen only once. Sequenced material: peripheral blood, taken from a patient treated with photon-based radiotherapy. The chain links TRBV18 to TRBJ1-1; weak D call: TRBD1 (5 bases). This sequence originates from a man in his forties or fifties with gastric cancer. This CDR3 is CASSPGGNTEAFF. CDR3 coding DNA: TGTGCCAGCTCACCAGGGGGAAACACTGAAGCTTTCTTT.